The rows below give T cell receptor beta chains drawn from one sample of a study of PD-L1 blockade in urothelial cancer. Sequencing was performed with immunoSEQ multiplex PCR; in TCRdb, only in-frame clones are kept and a portion is missing. The sample consists of around 130,000 clones, approximately 88% of them appearing once. Specimen: PBMCs, collected around atezolizumab (anti-PD-L1) treatment. Receptors were obtained from a man over 45 with urothelial cancer. The CDR3 runs from the conserved cysteine through the conserved F or W. Fields, in order: CDR3 protein, CDR3 DNA, D gene, CDR3 length, V gene, J gene, clone size. D genes are given only for firm matches. Only some rows state a clone size, as once, few, many or a class for expanded clones.

CDR3aa: CASSFAGAGTAGELFF
CDR3nt: TGTGCCAGCAGTTTTGCGGGGGCGGGGACCGCCGGGGAGCTGTTTTTT
d_gene: .
len: 16
v_gene: TRBV28
j_gene: TRBJ2-2
abundance: .

CDR3aa: CASSFSTVLNYGYTF
CDR3nt: TGTGCCAGCAGCTTTTCGACAGTACTCAACTATGGCTACACCTTC
d_gene: .
len: 15
v_gene: TRBV6-1
j_gene: TRBJ1-2
abundance: few

CDR3aa: CASSSRGNGELFF
CDR3nt: TGTGCCAGCAGTTCCAGGGGGAACGGGGAGCTGTTTTTT
d_gene: TRBD1
len: 13
v_gene: TRBV6-6
j_gene: TRBJ2-2
abundance: .

CDR3aa: CASSGTGTGSYEQYF
CDR3nt: TGTGCCAGCAGCGGGACCGGGACAGGTTCCTACGAGCAGTACTTC
d_gene: TRBD1
len: 15
v_gene: TRBV7-8
j_gene: TRBJ2-7
abundance: .

CDR3aa: CASSFVPELRETQYF
CDR3nt: TGTGCCAGCAGCTTCGTTCCGGAGTTGAGGGAGACCCAGTACTTC
d_gene: .
len: 15
v_gene: TRBV7-8
j_gene: TRBJ2-5
abundance: .

CDR3aa: CASSGGRADNEQFF
CDR3nt: TGTGCCAGCAGTGGCGGCAGGGCTGACAATGAGCAGTTCTTC
d_gene: .
len: 14
v_gene: TRBV5-6
j_gene: TRBJ2-1
abundance: .

CDR3aa: CASSLGLAGYNEQFF
CDR3nt: TGTGCCAGCAGCTTAGGGCTAGCGGGGTACAATGAGCAGTTCTTC
d_gene: TRBD2
len: 15
v_gene: TRBV7-9
j_gene: TRBJ2-1
abundance: .

CDR3aa: CASSIRPGRANTGELFF
CDR3nt: TGTGCCAGTAGTATTCGCCCAGGCCGAGCGAACACCGGGGAGCTGTTTTTT
d_gene: .
len: 17
v_gene: TRBV19
j_gene: TRBJ2-2
abundance: .

CDR3aa: CAIPFDRGPNYGYTF
CDR3nt: TGTGCCATCCCATTCGACAGGGGGCCTAACTATGGCTACACCTTC
d_gene: TRBD1
len: 15
v_gene: TRBV6-1
j_gene: TRBJ1-2
abundance: .

CDR3aa: CASSLSSGNTIYF
CDR3nt: TGTGCCAGCAGCTTATCGTCTGGAAACACCATATATTTT
d_gene: .
len: 13
v_gene: TRBV11-3
j_gene: TRBJ1-3
abundance: .

CDR3aa: CASSYDLAGATEQYF
CDR3nt: TGTGCCAGCAGCTACGACCTAGCGGGAGCCACCGAGCAGTACTTC
d_gene: TRBD2
len: 15
v_gene: TRBV5-4
j_gene: TRBJ2-7
abundance: .

CDR3aa: CASSVGGSSWVETQYF
CDR3nt: TGTGCCAGCAGCGTAGGCGGGAGTAGTTGGGTAGAGACCCAGTACTTC
d_gene: TRBD2
len: 16
v_gene: TRBV9
j_gene: TRBJ2-5
abundance: .

CDR3aa: CASSLGTQNTEAFF
CDR3nt: TGTGCCAGCAGCTTAGGTACTCAGAACACTGAAGCTTTCTTT
d_gene: .
len: 14
v_gene: TRBV7-9
j_gene: TRBJ1-1
abundance: .

CDR3aa: CASSYRAETQYF
CDR3nt: TGTGCCAGCAGCTACCGAGCAGAGACCCAGTACTTC
d_gene: .
len: 12
v_gene: TRBV11-2
j_gene: TRBJ2-5
abundance: .

CDR3aa: CASSLNPRDTEAFF
CDR3nt: TGTGCCAGCAGCTTAAATCCCAGGGACACTGAAGCTTTCTTT
d_gene: .
len: 14
v_gene: TRBV7-3
j_gene: TRBJ1-1
abundance: .

CDR3aa: CASSSGAGGRRNEQFF
CDR3nt: TGTGCCAGCAGTTCCGGGGCAGGGGGCCGGCGCAATGAGCAGTTCTTC
d_gene: TRBD1
len: 16
v_gene: TRBV28
j_gene: TRBJ2-1
abundance: .

CDR3aa: CASSPGGRSTDTQYF
CDR3nt: TGTGCCAGCTCACCGGGAGGGAGAAGCACAGATACGCAGTATTTT
d_gene: TRBD2
len: 15
v_gene: TRBV18
j_gene: TRBJ2-3
abundance: .

CDR3aa: CASSEVQYQPQHF
CDR3nt: TGTGCCAGCAGCGAGGTTCAGTATCAGCCCCAGCATTTT
d_gene: .
len: 13
v_gene: TRBV7-2
j_gene: TRBJ1-5
abundance: few

CDR3aa: CATSREARGGDYGYTF
CDR3nt: TGTGCCACCAGCAGAGAAGCCCGAGGCGGTGACTATGGCTACACCTTC
d_gene: .
len: 16
v_gene: TRBV15
j_gene: TRBJ1-2
abundance: once

CDR3aa: CASSLVGGETQYF
CDR3nt: TGTGCCAGCAGCTTAGTGGGAGGCGAGACCCAGTACTTC
d_gene: .
len: 13
v_gene: TRBV7-9
j_gene: TRBJ2-5
abundance: .

CDR3aa: CASRYRVGQQLYYEQYF
CDR3nt: TGTGCCAGCAGGTATAGGGTCGGACAACAACTTTACTACGAGCAGTACTTC
d_gene: .
len: 17
v_gene: TRBV28
j_gene: TRBJ2-7
abundance: .

CDR3aa: CAISESGGGNQPQHF
CDR3nt: TGTGCCATCAGTGAGTCGGGAGGGGGTAATCAGCCCCAGCATTTT
d_gene: .
len: 15
v_gene: TRBV10-3
j_gene: TRBJ1-5
abundance: .

CDR3aa: CASSLDRNNNSPLHF
CDR3nt: TGCGCCAGCAGCCTAGACAGGAACAATAATTCACCCCTCCACTTT
d_gene: .
len: 15
v_gene: TRBV5-1
j_gene: TRBJ1-6
abundance: .

CDR3aa: CASSTDTGNIQYF
CDR3nt: TGTGCCAGTAGTACGGATACGGGGAACATTCAGTACTTC
d_gene: .
len: 13
v_gene: TRBV19
j_gene: TRBJ2-4
abundance: .

CDR3aa: CASSARLAGGHEQFF
CDR3nt: TGCGCCAGCAGCGCCCGACTAGCGGGAGGGCATGAGCAGTTCTTC
d_gene: TRBD2
len: 15
v_gene: TRBV5-1
j_gene: TRBJ2-1
abundance: .

CDR3aa: CASNQGLSNQPQHF
CDR3nt: TGTGCCAGCAACCAGGGTCTTAGCAATCAGCCCCAGCATTTT
d_gene: .
len: 14
v_gene: TRBV6-1
j_gene: TRBJ1-5
abundance: .

CDR3aa: CASSIRGTAGEETQYF
CDR3nt: TGTGCCAGTAGTATCCGAGGGACAGCGGGAGAGGAGACCCAGTACTTC
d_gene: .
len: 16
v_gene: TRBV19
j_gene: TRBJ2-5
abundance: .

CDR3aa: CASSWTSGRAGGKNIQYF
CDR3nt: TGTGCCAGCAGCTGGACTAGCGGGAGGGCCGGAGGCAAAAACATTCAGTACTTC
d_gene: TRBD2
len: 18
v_gene: TRBV7-9
j_gene: TRBJ2-4
abundance: .

CDR3aa: CASSYSFDSGYTF
CDR3nt: TGTGCCAGCAGTTACTCCTTTGACAGCGGCTACACCTTC
d_gene: .
len: 13
v_gene: TRBV6-5
j_gene: TRBJ1-2
abundance: once

CDR3aa: CASSGTSGSEQYF
CDR3nt: TGTGCCAGCAGCGGGACTAGCGGGAGCGAGCAGTACTTC
d_gene: TRBD2
len: 13
v_gene: TRBV9
j_gene: TRBJ2-7
abundance: .

CDR3aa: CASSSPSLTPGEQYF
CDR3nt: TGTGCCAGCAGTTCGCCATCCCTCACCCCAGGGGAGCAGTACTTC
d_gene: .
len: 15
v_gene: TRBV28
j_gene: TRBJ2-7
abundance: .

CDR3aa: CASSNGKGGGYEQYF
CDR3nt: TGTGCCAGCAGCAACGGAAAAGGGGGCGGCTACGAGCAGTACTTC
d_gene: .
len: 15
v_gene: TRBV21-1
j_gene: TRBJ2-7
abundance: .

CDR3aa: CASSLGSGSSYNEQFF
CDR3nt: TGTGCCAGCAGCTTAGGTTCCGGGAGCTCCTACAATGAGCAGTTCTTC
d_gene: .
len: 16
v_gene: TRBV7-9
j_gene: TRBJ2-1
abundance: .

CDR3aa: CASSQLATSVSYEQYF
CDR3nt: TGTGCCAGCAGCCAATTAGCGACTAGCGTCTCCTACGAGCAGTACTTC
d_gene: TRBD2
len: 16
v_gene: TRBV4-2
j_gene: TRBJ2-7
abundance: once

CDR3aa: CASSSRPPPSEAPNVLTF
CDR3nt: TGTGCCAGCAGCTCCCGACCCCCGCCCAGCGAGGCCCCCAACGTCCTGACTTTC
d_gene: .
len: 18
v_gene: TRBV4-2
j_gene: TRBJ2-6
abundance: .